This TCR beta chain was obtained from a study of T cell repertoires in cytomegalovirus infection. TCRdb re-called the reads with MiXCR, one entry per CDR3 protein. The sample lists about 63,000 distinct CDR3 sequences, 20% to 25% occurring once. This clonotype was seen a few times. Its antigen is not identified. This receptor was taken from a human donor in good health (CMV status not recorded). Some clones in this sample may be carry-over from other donors' samples. The source was CD8+ T cells from cultured PBMCs, collected from culture after CMV antigen stimulation.

The CDR3: CASSESGGYNEQFF. The CDR3 bases are TGCGCCAGCAGTGAAAGTGGGGGGTATAATGAGCAGTTCTTC. V usage is TRBV10-2 and J usage is TRBJ2-1; possible D gene TRBD2, 6 bases. The CDR3 loop spans 14 amino acids. Trimming took 3 bases from V and 7 from J, leaving 13 bases between them. Germline V gives CDR1 WSHSY, CDR2 SAAADI.